This T cell receptor beta chain was recovered during a study of OX40 agonist ivuxolimab in advanced cancers. Repertoires were generated with immunoSEQ multiplex PCR, while TCRdb's copy carries only in-frame clones and drops some. The sample contains about 45,000 clones, approximately 88% of which appear only once. The CDR3 is 10 amino acids. From germline, CDR1 is MNHNS and CDR2 SASEGT. V dropped 7 bases and J dropped 11; count of bases not matched to a gene: 4. The TCR was taken from an adult with an advanced solid tumor such as melanoma, head and neck, liver or kidney cancer. The chain joins TRBV6-1 to TRBJ1-1, with 7 bases that match TRBD1. The input for sequencing was CD4+ or CD8+ T cells sorted from blood, taken in a trial of the OX40 agonist ivuxolimab. CDR3 sequence: CASMRQGAFF. The CDR3 DNA reads as TGTGCCAGCATGAGACAGGGCGCTTTCTTT.